This T cell receptor (beta chain) was captured in a study of T cell repertoires in cytomegalovirus infection. This CDR3 spans 14 amino acids. The germline CDR1 and CDR2 sequences are MNHEY and SMNVEV (reference sequence). Unmatched junction bases numbered 7, after V lost 5 bases and J lost 7 bases. TCRdb re-called the reads through MiXCR, storing one row per CDR3 protein. The sample contains 800,000 to 950,000 distinct CDR3 sequences, 30% to 35% of which appear only once. This clonotype has more than one count but fewer than ten. Antigen unknown. The sequence was collected from a human donor in good health (CMV status not recorded). Some clones in this sample may be carry-over from other donors' samples. Sequenced material: cultured CD8+ T cells from PBMCs, taken from culture after CMV antigen stimulation. The rearrangement joins TRBV27 to TRBJ1-2, with 10 bases identical to TRBD1. In nucleotides, the CDR3 is TGTGCCAGCAGTCAAGGGACAGGGGTTACTGGCTACACCTTC. It yields the protein CASSQGTGVTGYTF.